The 19 T cell receptor beta chains reported below all come from one sample, sequenced in a study of OX40 agonist ivuxolimab in advanced cancers. Libraries were prepared by immunoSEQ multiplex PCR; TCRdb keeps only in-frame clonotypes and omits some of them. The sample lists over 45,000 clones, more than 75% occurring once. This sample comprised CD4+ or CD8+ T cells sorted from blood, obtained in a trial of the OX40 agonist ivuxolimab. All receptors derive from an adult with an advanced solid tumor such as melanoma, head and neck, liver or kidney cancer.

This clone has more than one count but fewer than ten. V gene TRBV27 combines with J gene TRBJ2-1; 9 bases are a match to TRBD1. Germline CDR1 and CDR2: MNHEY and SMNVEV (reference sequence). This CDR3 region has 15 residues. Unmatched junction bases numbered 9, after V lost 5 bases and J lost 7 bases. The DNA of the CDR3 is TGTGCCAGCAGTACCAACAGGGGGCGCGGGAATGAGCAGTTCTTC. It is translated as CASSTNRGRGNEQFF.

The chain recombines TRBV19 with TRBJ2-1; 11 nucleotides match TRBD1. The junction had 1 base not matched to a gene; V was cut back by 3 bases and J by 3 bases. CDR3 length: 15 residues. The germline V gene has CDR1 LNHDA and CDR2 SQIVND (reference sequence). The CDR3 nucleotides are TGTGCCAGTAGTATGGGACAGGGGGACTACAATGAGCAGTTCTTC. Protein product: CASSMGQGDYNEQFF.

CDR3 coding DNA: TGTGCCAGCAGTTGGGGAGGGAGGCAGACCCAGTACTTC. As protein: CASSWGGRQTQYF. The chain recombines TRBV28 with TRBJ2-5, with 7 bases aligning to TRBD2. V dropped 4 bases and J dropped 6; count of bases not matched to a gene: 5. Germline loops: CDR1 MDHEN, CDR2 SYDVKM. The CDR3 spans 13 residues.

CDR3 coding DNA: TGCGCCAGCAGTGAGCAGCCCGGGACAGGTGGAAACACCATATATTTT. This translates into CASSEQPGTGGNTIYF. The genes are TRBV10-2 and TRBJ1-3; TRBD1 matches 8 bases. The V gene's germline CDR1 is WSHSY and CDR2 SAAADI. There are 16 residues in the CDR3. Trimming cost V 2 bases and J 3 bases; bases outside gene matches: 6.

The chain carries TRBV6-1 and TRBJ2-7, with D perhaps assigned TRBD1 or TRBD2 (5 bases each). CDR1 MNHNS and CDR2 SASEGT come from the germline V gene. Deletions cut 7 bases from V and 4 bases from J, with 11 bases between. The CDR3 covers 12 residues. CDR3 residues: CASTGTQYEQYF. CDR3 sequence (DNA): TGTGCCAGCACGGGGACCCAATACGAGCAGTACTTC.

The chain combines TRBV9 with TRBJ1-1; TRBD1 might be the D (5 bases). V was trimmed by 1 base and J by 5 bases, leaving 9 bases between them. The germline gives CDR1 SGDLS, CDR2 YYNGEE. This CDR3 region has 13 residues. CDR3 residues: CASSVPGRTEAFF. CDR3 DNA: TGTGCCAGCAGCGTACCGGGGCGGACTGAAGCTTTCTTT.

J is TRBJ1-5 and V is TRBV6-1, with D unresolved. The V gene's germline CDR1 is MNHNS and CDR2 SASEGT. Trimming took off 4 bases at V and 7 bases at J, with 11 bases between the two ends. The CDR3 loop spans 13 amino acids. Here the CDR3 DNA reads TGTGCCAGCAGTGGGGCTCAAACACAGCCCCAGCATTTT. It yields the protein CASSGAQTQPQHF.

This clone was recorded a few times. CDR3 nucleotides: TGCGCCAGCAGCTTGTTTTTGAACACTGAAGCTTTCTTT. Translating gives CASSLFLNTEAFF. The chain joins TRBV5-1 to TRBJ1-1; no reliable D call. CDR3 size: 13 residues. The germline V gene has CDR1 SGHRS and CDR2 YFSETQ. The germline V and J ends were trimmed by 1 base and 0 bases, with 4 bases remaining between them. The full variable domain, its missing parts supplied by reference TRBV5-1 and TRBJ1-1, is KAGVTQTPRYLIKTRGQQVTLSCSPISGHRSVSWYQQTPGQGLQFLFEYFSETQRNKGNFPGRFSGRQFSNSRSEMNVSTLELGDSALYLCASSLFLNTEAFFGQGTRLTVV.

V gene TRBV20-1 combines with J gene TRBJ1-2; the D is unclear. The CDR3 has 11 residues. Germline CDR1 DFQATT, CDR2 SNEGSKA (reference sequence). V was trimmed by 5 bases and J by 12 bases, leaving 16 bases between them. This CDR3 is CSAPRRTDHTF. For the CDR3, the DNA is TGCAGTGCTCCGAGGCGTACAGACCACACCTTC.

This clone has just one count. The V call is TRBV10-3, the J call TRBJ2-7, with TRBD1 identical over 9 bases. After removal of 2 bases from V and 1 base from J, the junction contained 6 bases not matched to a gene. The CDR3 covers 16 residues. From germline, CDR1 is ENHRY and CDR2 SYGVKD. In nucleotides, the CDR3 is TGTGCCATCAGTGAGCTGGGTGGACAGGGGTCCTACGAGCAGTACTTC. It codes for CAISELGGQGSYEQYF.

The genes are TRBV2 and TRBJ2-3; D is uncertain. The CDR3 is made up of 15 amino acids. Germline CDR1 SNHLY, CDR2 FYNNEI. Trimming took off 0 bases at V and 5 bases at J, with 12 bases between the two ends. The CDR3 sequence is CASSEAQRTGDTQYF. The DNA for the CDR3 is TGTGCCAGCAGTGAAGCGCAAAGAACGGGAGATACGCAGTATTTT.

The chain has TRBV11-2 and TRBJ1-1; D unclear. Trimming took 1 base from V and 2 from J, leaving 5 bases between them. The CDR3 totals 13 residues. The germline gives CDR1 SGHAT, CDR2 FQNNGV. The DNA for the CDR3 is TGTGCCAGCAGCTTAGTGGGAAACACTGAAGCTTTCTTT. Its protein is CASSLVGNTEAFF. Looking up the rest from reference TRBV11-2 and TRBJ1-1 gives the full variable domain: EAGVAQSPRYKIIEKRQSVAFWCNPISGHATLYWYQQILGQGPKLLIQFQNNGVVDDSQLPKDRFSAERLKGVDSTLKIQPAKLEDSAVYLCASSLVGNTEAFFGQGTRLTVV.

The J gene is TRBJ1-2, the V gene TRBV28; TRBD1 might be the D (6 bases). Germline lookup yields CDR1 MDHEN and CDR2 SYDVKM. The V and J ends lost 2 bases and 3 bases respectively, with 13 bases between them. This CDR3 is 15 amino acids long. In DNA, the CDR3 is TGTGCCAGCAGTTTAGGGGCAGGGGAATACTATGGCTACACCTTC. Its protein is CASSLGAGEYYGYTF.

The count of this clone is one. CDR3 loop: CASSWTGANEKLFF. In nucleotides, the CDR3 is TGCGCCAGCAGCTGGACAGGGGCGAATGAAAAACTGTTTTTT. The chain combines TRBV5-1 with TRBJ1-4, with 9 bases aligning to TRBD1. V trimming: 3 bases; J trimming: 5 bases; junction bases outside the gene matches: 2. In germline, CDR1 is SGHRS, CDR2 YFSETQ. The CDR3 is 14 amino acids.

This chain links TRBV29-1 with TRBJ2-5; no definite D call. V lost 8 bases and J 0 bases, leaving 10 bases between the germline ends. The length of the CDR3 is 12 residues. CDR1 is SQVTM, CDR2 ANQGSEA, per germline. CDR3 nucleotide sequence: TGCAGCCCCCGGACGGACCAAGAGACCCAGTACTTC. It yields the protein CSPRTDQETQYF.

The rearrangement uses TRBV19 and TRBJ2-5; D might be TRBD2 (6 bases). CDR3 length: 14 residues. Germline CDR1 LNHDA, CDR2 SQIVND (reference sequence). V was clipped by 5 bases and J by 3 bases, with 13 bases between them. CDR3 amino acids: CASSPGTSEETQYF. CDR3 coding DNA: TGTGCCAGTAGTCCTGGGACTTCGGAAGAGACCCAGTACTTC.

J is TRBJ1-2 and V is TRBV5-4; D is possibly TRBD1 (5 bases). The CDR3 consists of 16 residues. V lost 0 bases and J lost 4, with 16 bases in between. Germline V gives CDR1 SGHNT, CDR2 YYREEE (reference sequence). The CDR3 coding sequence is TGTGCCAGCAGCTTGGTCTTCAGGGAGGGTCTCTATGGCTACACCTTC. Its translation: CASSLVFREGLYGYTF.

The V call is TRBV19, the J call TRBJ1-5, with a weak D call TRBD1 (5 bases). V lost 5 bases, J lost 7 bases, and 12 bases lay in between. Looked up from germline, CDR1 is LNHDA and CDR2 is SQIVND (reference sequence). There are 13 residues in the CDR3. The CDR3 protein is CASSGGIAQPQHF. For the CDR3, the DNA is TGTGCCAGTAGTGGGGGGATAGCGCAGCCCCAGCATTTT.

The chain combines TRBV6-5 with TRBJ1-2; possibly TRBD1 for D (5 bases). Germline CDR1 reads MNHEY; CDR2 reads SVGAGI. This CDR3 is 12 amino acids long. Trimming pared 7 bases from V and 7 bases from J, leaving 13 bases between. The CDR3 sequence: CASTHPGGGYTF. The CDR3 DNA reads TGTGCCAGCACCCACCCGGGGGGTGGCTACACCTTC.